The T cell receptor beta chain under discussion was sequenced for a study of blood T cell repertoires in COVID-19. Study-level information: Sites across the United States, Italy and Spain contributed samples from acute and convalescent COVID-19.

This clone was seen only once. Germline V CDR1 and CDR2: SNHLY, FYNNEI. The CDR3 covers 15 residues. V dropped 3 bases and J dropped 4 bases, with 16 bases sitting between them. Measured with immunoSEQ multiplex PCR; TCRdb has only the in-frame clones, and not every one. The table records a few hundred thousand clones, roughly 80% of them present only once. This sequence originates from a woman aged 70-85 years with COVID-19, enrolled during active disease. Sequenced: peripheral blood. The chain uses TRBV2 and TRBJ2-7, with D possibly being TRBD1 (6 bases). The CDR3 DNA reads as TGTGCCAGCAGTGATCGCCGGGACATGACTTACGAGCAGTACTTC. Translated, it gives CASSDRRDMTYEQYF.